This T cell receptor (beta chain) was identified in a study of cytomegalovirus exposure and HLA in healthy donors. Broader study findings: Some public TCRs appeared in many individuals, while most sequences were rare. Because they were indistinguishable, some V segments, including TRBV6-2 and TRBV6-3, were excluded.

Germline CDR1 MDHEN, CDR2 SYDVKM. V lost 5 bases, J lost 5 bases, and 9 bases stayed unmatched. This CDR3 has 16 amino acids. The primer mix had 60 Vbeta and 13 Jbeta primers. TCRdb's table, derived via immunoSEQ multiplex PCR, lists solely in-frame clones and lacks some. This repertoire shows 55,000 to 70,000 clones, 75% to 90% found once; its top ten account for roughly 2%. About this clone: The target antigen is unknown.

The source material was PBMCs. The sequence was collected from a woman under 40 in good health and CMV-seronegative. The chain combines TRBV28 with TRBJ2-3, with TRBD2 matching 11 bases. The CDR3 loop is CASSQGSGRAGDTQYF. CDR3 nucleotide sequence: TGTGCCAGCAGTCAGGGTAGCGGGAGGGCCGGAGATACGCAGTATTTT.